The 7 T cell receptor beta chains in this list originate from one sample, sequenced in a study of CD8 T cells in Susac syndrome. After extraction with the RNeasy kit, roughly 0.45 to 1 ug of the RNA was reverse transcribed using random hexamers. One entry per CDR3 protein, called by TCRdb with MiXCR from the immunoSEQ multiplex PCR reads. The sample includes 130,000 to 150,000 distinct CDR3 sequences, approximately 94% of them seen just once. The sequencing sample was made of CD4+ T cells from PBMCs. These receptors originate from a human donor in good health.

The chain employs TRBV15 and TRBJ1-2; D unresolved. The CDR3 contains 14 residues. The V and J ends lost 0 bases and 4 bases respectively, with 9 bases between them. Germline values: CDR1 LNHNV, CDR2 YYDKDF (reference sequence). CDR3 in DNA: TGTGCCACCAGCAGAGATCCCCGGATCTATGGCTACACCTTC. Its protein is CATSRDPRIYGYTF.

The chain carries TRBV30 and TRBJ1-1; D unclear. Germline CDR1 is GTSNPN and CDR2 is SVGIG (reference sequence). CDR3 size: 11 residues. With 0 bases removed from V and 7 bases from J, the gap between germline ends came to 6 bases. The CDR3 coding sequence is TGTGCCTGGAGTGTTCAGGTTGAAGCTTTCTTT. It codes for CAWSVQVEAFF.

This clonotype was observed a single time. The chain has TRBV20-1 and TRBJ2-7, with a weak D call TRBD1 (5 bases). Per the germline V gene, CDR1 is DFQATT and CDR2 is SNEGSKA (reference sequence). The V and J ends lost 1 base and 3 bases respectively, with 10 bases between them. The CDR3 is made up of 13 amino acids. The CDR3 reads CSARGQGNYEQYF. CDR3 DNA sequence: TGCAGTGCTAGAGGTCAGGGTAACTACGAGCAGTACTTC.

The genes are TRBV4-1 and TRBJ2-2; possible D gene TRBD2, 5 bases. V was trimmed by 2 bases and J by 8 bases, leaving 21 bases between them. Germline V gene lookup returns CDR1 MGHRA and CDR2 YSYEKL. The CDR3 is made up of 17 amino acids. CDR3 in DNA: TGCGCCAGCAGCCAACTTAGCGTGAGGGCCTCCAGGGGGGAGCTGTTTTTT. Translated, it gives CASSQLSVRASRGELFF.

The chain joins TRBV27 to TRBJ1-2, with TRBD1 as a possible D gene (6 bases). Germline assignment: CDR1 MNHEY and CDR2 SMNVEV (reference sequence). The length of the CDR3 is 14 residues. The V end lost 4 bases, the J end lost 7 bases, and 16 bases lay between the germline ends. In DNA form, the CDR3 reads TGTGCCAGCAGTTCGCAAACAGGGAGTTTTGGCTACACCTTC. Its protein is CASSSQTGSFGYTF.

This chain links TRBV5-1 with TRBJ2-5; D is ambiguous. This CDR3 region has 13 residues. Per germline, CDR1 SGHRS and CDR2 YFSETQ. The V end lost 4 bases, the J end lost 5 bases, and 12 bases lay between the germline ends. CDR3 in DNA: TGCGCCAGCAGCCCCCTGGCACCGGAGACCCAGTACTTC. This encodes CASSPLAPETQYF.

This clonotype has just one count. This chain links TRBV12-3 or TRBV12-4 with TRBJ2-1, with 8 bases that match TRBD1. J lost 4 bases, V lost 4 bases, and 9 bases had no gene match. The CDR3 is 16 residues long. The CDR3 DNA is TGTGCCAGCAGTTCCCAGGGGGCGAGAGGATACAATGAGCAGTTCTTC. Protein: CASSSQGARGYNEQFF.